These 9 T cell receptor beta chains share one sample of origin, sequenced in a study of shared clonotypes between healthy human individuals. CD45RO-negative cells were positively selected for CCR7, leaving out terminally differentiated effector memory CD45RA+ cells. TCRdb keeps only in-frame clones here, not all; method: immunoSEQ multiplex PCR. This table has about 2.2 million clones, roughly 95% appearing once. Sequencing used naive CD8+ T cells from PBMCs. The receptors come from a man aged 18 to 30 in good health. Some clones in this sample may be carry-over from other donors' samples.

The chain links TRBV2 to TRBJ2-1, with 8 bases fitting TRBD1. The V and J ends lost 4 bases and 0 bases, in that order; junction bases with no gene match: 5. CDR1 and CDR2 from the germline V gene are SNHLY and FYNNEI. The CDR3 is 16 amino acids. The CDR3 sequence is CASSAQGQGSYNEQFF. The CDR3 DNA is TGTGCCAGCAGTGCCCAAGGACAGGGCTCCTACAATGAGCAGTTCTTC.

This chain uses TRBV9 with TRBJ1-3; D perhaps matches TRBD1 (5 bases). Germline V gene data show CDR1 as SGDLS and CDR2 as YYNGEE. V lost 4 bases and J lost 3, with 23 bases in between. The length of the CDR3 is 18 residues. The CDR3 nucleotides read TGTGCCAGCAGCCCCACCGGGACTCCGAAAGAAGGTGGAAACACCATATATTTT. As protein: CASSPTGTPKEGGNTIYF. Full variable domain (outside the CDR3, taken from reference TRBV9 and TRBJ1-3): DSGVTQTPKHLITATGQRVTLRCSPRSGDLSVYWYQQSLDQGLQFLIQYYNGEERAKGNILERFSAQQFPDLHSELNLSSLELGDSALYFCASSPTGTPKEGGNTIYFGEGSWLTVV.

The CDR3 region has the DNA TGTGCCAGCACCCCTACGGGTCAGGTTCCAGATACGCAGTATTTT. Its translation is CASTPTGQVPDTQYF. The rearrangement joins TRBV27 to TRBJ2-3; no clear D. The CDR3 extends over 15 amino acids. Per germline, CDR1 MNHEY and CDR2 SMNVEV (reference sequence). Trimming removed 7 bases from V and 4 bases from J, with 18 bases in between.

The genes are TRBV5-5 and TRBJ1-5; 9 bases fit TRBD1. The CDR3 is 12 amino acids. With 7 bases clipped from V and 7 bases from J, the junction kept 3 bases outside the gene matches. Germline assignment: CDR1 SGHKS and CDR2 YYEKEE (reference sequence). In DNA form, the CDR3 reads TGTGCCAGCGGGACAGGGTCCCAGCCCCAGCATTTT. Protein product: CASGTGSQPQHF.

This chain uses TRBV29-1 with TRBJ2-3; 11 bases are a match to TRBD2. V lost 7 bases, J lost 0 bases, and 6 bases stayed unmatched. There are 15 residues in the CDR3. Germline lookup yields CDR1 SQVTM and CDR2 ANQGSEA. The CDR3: CSAPTSGTSTDTQYF. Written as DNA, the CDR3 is TGCAGCGCCCCGACTAGCGGGACTAGCACAGATACGCAGTATTTT.

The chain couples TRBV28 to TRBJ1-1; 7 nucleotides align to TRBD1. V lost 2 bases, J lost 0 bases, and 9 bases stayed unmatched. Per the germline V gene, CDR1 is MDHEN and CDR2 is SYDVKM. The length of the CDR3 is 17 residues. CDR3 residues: CASSLVTNRGVNTEAFF. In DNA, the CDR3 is TGTGCCAGCAGTTTAGTGACCAACAGGGGAGTGAACACTGAAGCTTTCTTT.

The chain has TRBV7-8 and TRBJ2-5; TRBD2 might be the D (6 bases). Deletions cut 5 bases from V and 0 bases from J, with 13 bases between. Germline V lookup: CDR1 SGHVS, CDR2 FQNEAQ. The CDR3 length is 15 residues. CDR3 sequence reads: CASSPRRDYQETQYF. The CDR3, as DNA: TGTGCCAGCAGCCCCCGGCGGGACTACCAAGAGACCCAGTACTTC.

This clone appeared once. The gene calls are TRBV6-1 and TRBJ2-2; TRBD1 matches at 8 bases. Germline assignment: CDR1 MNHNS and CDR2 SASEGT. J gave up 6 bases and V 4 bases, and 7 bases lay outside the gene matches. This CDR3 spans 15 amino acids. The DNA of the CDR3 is TGTGCCAGCAGTGTTTCCAGGGGGCGCCCCGGGGAGCTGTTTTTT. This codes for CASSVSRGRPGELFF.

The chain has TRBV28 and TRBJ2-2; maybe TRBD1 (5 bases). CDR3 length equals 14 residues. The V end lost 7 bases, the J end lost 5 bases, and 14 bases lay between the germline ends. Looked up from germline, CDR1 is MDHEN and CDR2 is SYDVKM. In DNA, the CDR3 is TGTGCCAGCAACACAGTAGGGGTTACCGGGGAGCTGTTTTTT. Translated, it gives CASNTVGVTGELFF. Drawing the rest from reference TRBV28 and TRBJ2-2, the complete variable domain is DVKVTQSSRYLVKRTGEKVFLECVQDMDHENMFWYRQDPGLGLRLIYFSYDVKMKEKGDIPEGYSVSREKKERFSLILESASTNQTSMYLCASNTVGVTGELFFGEGSRLTVL.